Listed below are T cell receptor beta chains from one sample, sequenced in a study of control samples from healthy donors and cancer patients. Profiled with immunoSEQ multiplex PCR; TCRdb holds only in-frame clones, not every one. Of 160,000 or so clones listed, nearly 96% were seen once; the top ten hold just over 1%. The sequenced sample was blood. All receptors come from a woman aged 30 to 39 in good health. Both conserved end residues are part of each CDR3. Fields, in order: J gene, D gene, V gene, clone size, CDR3 protein, CDR3 DNA. A D gene is named only where the DNA matches it firmly. The size field is filled for only some rows; it gives once, few, many or a size class.

TRBJ1-3,NA,TRBV4-2,NA,CASSQEASRFSGNTIYF,TGTGCCAGCAGCCAAGAGGCCAGCCGATTCTCTGGAAACACCATATATTTT
TRBJ2-3,NA,TRBV12-3/TRBV12-4,NA,CASRSTDTQYF,TGTGCCAGTCGAAGCACAGATACGCAGTATTTT
TRBJ1-1,TRBD1,TRBV18,NA,CASSRQGPNTEAFF,TGTGCCAGCTCCAGACAGGGACCGAACACTGAAGCTTTCTTT
TRBJ2-7,TRBD1,TRBV5-1,NA,CASSSDRGYGTRYEQYF,TGCGCCAGCAGCTCGGACAGGGGATACGGCACTCGCTACGAGCAGTACTTC
TRBJ1-5,NA,TRBV4-1,NA,CASSPRRGYQPQHF,TGCGCCAGCAGCCCAAGACGGGGGTATCAGCCCCAGCATTTT
TRBJ2-1,NA,TRBV6-5,NA,CASSSYGVGEQFF,TGTGCCTCCAGCAGTTACGGGGTGGGTGAGCAGTTCTTC
TRBJ1-2,NA,TRBV5-4,NA,CASRGQTLNYGYTF,TGTGCCAGCAGAGGACAAACTCTTAACTATGGCTACACCTTC
TRBJ1-2,TRBD1,TRBV5-4,NA,CASSLPGQPNYGYTF,TGTGCCAGCAGCCTCCCGGGACAGCCGAATTATGGCTACACCTTC
TRBJ1-1,NA,TRBV2,NA,CASSHLQLNTEAFF,TGTGCCAGCAGTCACCTACAGCTGAACACTGAAGCTTTCTTT
TRBJ1-4,NA,TRBV4-1,NA,CASSQLKSSPNEKLFF,TGCGCCAGCAGCCAACTCAAGAGTAGTCCTAATGAAAAACTGTTTTTT
TRBJ2-7,NA,TRBV6-1,NA,CASSEDLSLTGPTGF,TGTGCCAGCAGTGAGGACTTATCTCTAACAGGGCCAACTGGCTTC
TRBJ2-5,TRBD1,TRBV24-1,once,CATSDHGQGRETQYF,TGTGCCACCAGTGACCATGGACAGGGTAGGGAGACCCAGTACTTC
TRBJ2-5,NA,TRBV30,NA,CAWSVPGAETQYF,TGTGCCTGGAGTGTACCCGGGGCAGAGACCCAGTACTTC
TRBJ1-5,NA,TRBV4-1,NA,CASSQDRGGPQHF,TGCGCCAGCAGCCAAGATCGGGGGGGGCCCCAGCATTTT
TRBJ1-1,NA,TRBV5-5,NA,CASSLAPKGPPGTPNTEAFF,TGTGCCAGCAGCTTGGCCCCAAAGGGGCCGCCCGGGACACCGAACACTGAAGCTTTCTTT
TRBJ1-1,NA,TRBV27,NA,CASSLSGLADTEAFF,TGTGCCAGCAGTTTATCCGGCCTGGCCGACACTGAAGCTTTCTTT
TRBJ2-1,NA,TRBV3-1/TRBV3-2,NA,CASSQIGPPGEQFF,TGTGCCAGCAGCCAGATCGGACCCCCGGGTGAGCAGTTCTTC
TRBJ2-3,TRBD1,TRBV6-4,NA,CASSEGRGSLTDTQYF,TGTGCCAGCAGTGAAGGCAGGGGGTCCCTCACAGATACGCAGTATTTT
TRBJ1-6,TRBD1,TRBV7-9,NA,CASSLTGTGSPLHF,TGTGCCAGCAGCTTAACTGGGACAGGGTCACCCCTCCACTTT
TRBJ2-2,NA,TRBV6-5,NA,CASSYRAGPNTGELFF,TGTGCCAGCAGTTATCGGGCAGGACCGAACACCGGGGAGCTGTTTTTT
TRBJ2-5,NA,TRBV6-2/TRBV6-3,NA,CASSYSRGRWEETQYF,TGTGCCAGCAGTTACTCGAGAGGCAGGTGGGAAGAGACCCAGTACTTC
TRBJ2-1,TRBD2,TRBV5-1,NA,CASTAVAGGSNEQFF,TGCGCCAGCACAGCCGTAGCGGGGGGGAGCAATGAGCAGTTCTTC
TRBJ2-5,TRBD2,TRBV10-3,NA,CAIGRSGSGETQYF,TGTGCCATCGGGAGGAGCGGGAGTGGCGAGACCCAGTACTTC
TRBJ1-1,NA,TRBV4-1,NA,CASSQVGSLNTEAFF,TGCGCCAGCAGCCAAGTCGGCAGTTTGAACACTGAAGCTTTCTTT
TRBJ1-2,NA,TRBV19,NA,CASSIARDGYTF,TGTGCCAGTAGTATAGCCCGGGATGGCTACACCTTC
TRBJ1-5,TRBD1,TRBV28,once,CASSPQPGQGAWQPQHF,TGTGCCAGCAGTCCCCAACCGGGACAGGGGGCTTGGCAGCCCCAGCATTTT
TRBJ2-7,NA,TRBV6-5,few,CATSRPSNLEQYF,TGTGCCACGTCAAGGCCCTCAAATCTTGAGCAGTACTTC
TRBJ2-7,TRBD1,TRBV5-1,NA,CASSLGAGGAYEQYF,TGCGCCAGCAGCTTGGGGGCAGGGGGCGCGTACGAGCAGTACTTC
TRBJ2-7,TRBD1,TRBV9,NA,CASSVRGQGEQYF,TGTGCCAGCAGCGTAAGGGGGCAGGGCGAGCAGTACTTC
TRBJ2-4,NA,TRBV28,NA,CASSQGGMAKNIQYF,TGTGCCAGCAGTCAAGGGGGTATGGCCAAAAACATTCAGTACTTC
TRBJ2-7,NA,TRBV19,NA,CASSRGDEQYF,TGTGCCAGTAGTAGGGGGGACGAGCAGTACTTC
TRBJ1-2,NA,TRBV27,NA,CASSFLGGGYGYTF,TGTGCCAGCAGTTTCCTGGGGGGTGGCTATGGCTACACCTTC
TRBJ2-4,TRBD2,TRBV18,NA,CASSPPSGRVYIQYF,TGTGCCAGCTCACCACCGAGCGGGAGGGTCTACATTCAGTACTTC
TRBJ1-1,NA,TRBV7-9,once,CASSSDRPEAFF,TGTGCCAGCAGCTCGGACCGACCTGAAGCTTTCTTT
TRBJ1-3,NA,TRBV30,NA,CAWDTGTGNTIYF,TGTGCCTGGGACACAGGGACTGGAAACACCATATATTTT
TRBJ2-1,TRBD1,TRBV6-6,NA,CASSYYGQGAFDEQFF,TGTGCCAGCAGTTACTACGGACAGGGGGCATTCGATGAGCAGTTCTTC
TRBJ2-7,NA,TRBV12-3/TRBV12-4,NA,CASMDGTEQYF,TGTGCCAGCATGGACGGTACGGAGCAGTACTTC
TRBJ1-2,NA,TRBV7-9,NA,CASSTPVGGNGYTF,TGTGCCAGCAGCACCCCTGTTGGGGGGAATGGCTACACCTTC
TRBJ2-1,NA,TRBV4-2,NA,CASSQAGAYNEQFF,TGTGCCAGCAGCCAAGCCGGGGCCTACAATGAGCAGTTCTTC
TRBJ2-2,NA,TRBV6-5,once,CASSYAPGSNTGELFF,TGTGCCAGCAGTTACGCCCCGGGATCCAACACCGGGGAGCTGTTTTTT
TRBJ2-1,NA,TRBV24-1,NA,CATSDPTVSGSYNEQFF,TGTGCCACCAGTGACCCGACAGTATCCGGGTCCTACAATGAGCAGTTCTTC
TRBJ1-1,NA,TRBV5-4,once,CASSLDHTEAFF,TGTGCCAGCAGCCTAGACCACACTGAAGCTTTCTTT
TRBJ2-7,NA,TRBV4-1,NA,CASSQDRGFHEQYF,TGCGCCAGCAGCCAAGATAGGGGTTTCCACGAGCAGTACTTC
TRBJ2-5,NA,TRBV6-6,NA,CASSYSVGGETQYF,TGTGCCAGCAGTTACTCGGTAGGGGGGGAGACCCAGTACTTC
TRBJ1-1,NA,TRBV3-1/TRBV3-2,NA,CASSGGGAEAFF,TGTGCCAGCAGCGGGGGAGGAGCTGAAGCTTTCTTT
TRBJ1-1,NA,TRBV6-5,NA,CASSTRRLAGAFF,TGTGCCAGCAGTACACGTCGCCTAGCGGGGGCTTTCTTT
TRBJ2-3,NA,TRBV11-2,NA,CASSVWGTETQYF,TGTGCCAGCAGCGTATGGGGGACCGAGACGCAGTATTTT
TRBJ2-2,TRBD2,TRBV28,NA,CASSPIAGETTGELFF,TGTGCCAGCAGCCCCATTGCGGGGGAGACGACCGGGGAGCTGTTTTTT
TRBJ2-1,TRBD2,TRBV11-3,NA,CASSRTSGEQFF,TGTGCCAGCAGCAGAACTAGCGGAGAGCAGTTCTTC
TRBJ2-1,NA,TRBV7-9,NA,CASSLKNRPSLGDEQFF,TGTGCCAGCAGCTTAAAGAACCGTCCCTCATTAGGCGATGAGCAGTTCTTC
TRBJ2-2,NA,TRBV6-5,once,CASGTLANTGELFF,TGTGCCAGTGGGACTCTAGCGAACACCGGGGAGCTGTTTTTT
TRBJ1-1,NA,TRBV4-1,NA,CASSQVFRQMNTEAFF,TGCGCCAGCAGCCAAGTGTTTCGACAAATGAACACTGAAGCTTTCTTT
TRBJ1-2,NA,TRBV5-4,NA,CASSPLQANYGYTF,TGTGCCAGCAGCCCACTACAGGCGAACTATGGCTACACCTTC
TRBJ1-3,TRBD1,TRBV19,NA,CASSIDRQGSGNTIYF,TGTGCCAGTAGTATAGATCGACAGGGCTCAGGAAACACCATATATTTT
TRBJ2-2,NA,TRBV19,NA,CASSLGPGELFF,TGTGCCAGTAGTCTCGGACCCGGGGAGCTGTTTTTT
TRBJ2-3,NA,TRBV5-1,NA,CASSLPGTPITDTQYF,TGCGCCAGCAGCCTTCCTGGGACACCGATCACAGATACGCAGTATTTT
TRBJ1-5,NA,TRBV6-1,few,CASSESLGSPNQPQHF,TGTGCCAGCAGTGAATCGTTGGGGTCCCCCAATCAGCCCCAGCATTTT
TRBJ2-7,NA,TRBV7-9,NA,CASQRGSYEQYF,TGTGCCAGCCAAAGGGGGTCCTACGAGCAGTACTTC
TRBJ2-5,TRBD2,TRBV24-1,NA,CATSDVSLAGGETQYF,TGTGCCACCAGTGATGTCTCTCTGGCGGGAGGAGAGACCCAGTACTTC
TRBJ1-6,NA,TRBV28,NA,CASRMDSLYSPLHF,TGTGCCAGCAGAATGGACAGTCTCTATTCACCCCTCCACTTT